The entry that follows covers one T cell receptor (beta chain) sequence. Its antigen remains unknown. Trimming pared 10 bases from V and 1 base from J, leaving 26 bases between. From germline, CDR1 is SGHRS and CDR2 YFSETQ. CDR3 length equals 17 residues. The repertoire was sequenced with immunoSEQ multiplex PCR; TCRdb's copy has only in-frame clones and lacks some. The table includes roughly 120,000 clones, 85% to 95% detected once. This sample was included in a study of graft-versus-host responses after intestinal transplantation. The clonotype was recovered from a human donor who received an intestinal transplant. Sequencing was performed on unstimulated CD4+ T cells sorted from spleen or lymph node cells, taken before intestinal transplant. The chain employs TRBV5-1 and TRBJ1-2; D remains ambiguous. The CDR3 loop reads CARTSAREDIFNYGYTF. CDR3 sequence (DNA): TGCGCCCGCACCTCGGCCCGAGAGGATATTTTTAACTATGGCTACACCTTC.